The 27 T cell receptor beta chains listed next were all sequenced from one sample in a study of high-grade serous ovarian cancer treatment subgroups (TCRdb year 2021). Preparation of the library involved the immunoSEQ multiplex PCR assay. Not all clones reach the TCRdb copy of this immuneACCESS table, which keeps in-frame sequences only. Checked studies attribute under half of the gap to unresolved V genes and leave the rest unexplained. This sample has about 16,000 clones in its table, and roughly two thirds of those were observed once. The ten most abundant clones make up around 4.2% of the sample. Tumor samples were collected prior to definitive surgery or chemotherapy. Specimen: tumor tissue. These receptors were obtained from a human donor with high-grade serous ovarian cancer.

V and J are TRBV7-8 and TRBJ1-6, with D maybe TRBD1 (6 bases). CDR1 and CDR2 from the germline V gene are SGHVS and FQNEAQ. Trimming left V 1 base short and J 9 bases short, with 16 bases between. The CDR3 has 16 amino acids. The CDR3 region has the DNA TGTGCCAGCAGCTTAGTAAGGGGGGGTATTACTTCACCCCTCCACTTT. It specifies CASSLVRGGITSPLHF.

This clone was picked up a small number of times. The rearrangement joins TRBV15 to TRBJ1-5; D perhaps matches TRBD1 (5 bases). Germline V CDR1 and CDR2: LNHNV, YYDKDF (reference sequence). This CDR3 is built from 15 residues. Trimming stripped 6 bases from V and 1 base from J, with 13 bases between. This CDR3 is CATRSGGASNQPQHF. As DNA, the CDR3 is TGTGCCACCAGGTCAGGAGGGGCGAGCAATCAGCCCCAGCATTTT.

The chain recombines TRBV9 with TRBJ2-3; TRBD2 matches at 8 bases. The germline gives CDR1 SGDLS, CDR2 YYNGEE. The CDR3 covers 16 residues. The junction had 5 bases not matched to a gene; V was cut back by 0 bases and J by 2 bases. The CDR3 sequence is CASSVGIGGVTDTQYF. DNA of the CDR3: TGTGCCAGCAGCGTAGGGATCGGGGGGGTCACAGATACGCAGTATTTT.

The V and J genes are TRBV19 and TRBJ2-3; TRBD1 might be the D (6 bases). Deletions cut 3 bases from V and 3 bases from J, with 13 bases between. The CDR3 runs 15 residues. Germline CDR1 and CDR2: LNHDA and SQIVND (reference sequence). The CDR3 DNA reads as TGTGCCAGTAGTATCTCGTGGGGGCCGACAGATACGCAGTATTTT. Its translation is CASSISWGPTDTQYF.

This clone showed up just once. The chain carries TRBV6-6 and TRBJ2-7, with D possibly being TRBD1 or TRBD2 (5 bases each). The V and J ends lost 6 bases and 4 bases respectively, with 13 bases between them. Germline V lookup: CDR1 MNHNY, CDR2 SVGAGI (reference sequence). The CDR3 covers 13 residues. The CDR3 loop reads CASSSGTNYEQYF. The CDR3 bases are TGTGCCAGCAGCTCCGGGACGAATTACGAGCAGTACTTC.

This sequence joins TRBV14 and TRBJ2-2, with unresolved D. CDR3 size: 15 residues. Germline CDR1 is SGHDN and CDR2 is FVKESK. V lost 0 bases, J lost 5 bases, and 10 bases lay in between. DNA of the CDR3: TGTGCCAGCAGCCAAGACCTGATCGGAACCGGGGAGCTGTTTTTT. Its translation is CASSQDLIGTGELFF.

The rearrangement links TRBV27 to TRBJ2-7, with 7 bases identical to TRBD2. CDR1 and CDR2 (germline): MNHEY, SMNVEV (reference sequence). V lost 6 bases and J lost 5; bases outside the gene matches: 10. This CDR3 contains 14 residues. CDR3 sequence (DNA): TGTGCCAGCAGCCGGGAGCGGGGCCGGGACGAGCAGTACTTC. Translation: CASSRERGRDEQYF.

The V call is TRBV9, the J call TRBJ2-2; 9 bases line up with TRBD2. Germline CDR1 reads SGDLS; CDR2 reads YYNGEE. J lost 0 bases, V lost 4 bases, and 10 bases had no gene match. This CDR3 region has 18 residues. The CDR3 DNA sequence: TGTGCCAGCAGCTCTCCGCGCGGGGGGGTCCCGAACACCGGGGAGCTGTTTTTT. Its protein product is CASSSPRGGVPNTGELFF.

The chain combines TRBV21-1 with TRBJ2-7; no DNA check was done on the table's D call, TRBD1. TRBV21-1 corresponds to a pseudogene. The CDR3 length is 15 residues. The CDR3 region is CASSKADRAHYEQYF. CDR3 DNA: TGTGCCAGCAGCAAAGCGGACAGGGCCCACTACGAGCAGTACTTC.

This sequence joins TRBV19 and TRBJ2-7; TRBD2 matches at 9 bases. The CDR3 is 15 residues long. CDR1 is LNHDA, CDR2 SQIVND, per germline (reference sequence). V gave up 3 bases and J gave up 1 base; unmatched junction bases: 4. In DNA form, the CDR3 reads TGTGCCAGTAGTATTAGCGGGGGCCCTTCCTACGAGCAGTACTTC. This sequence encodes CASSISGGPSYEQYF.

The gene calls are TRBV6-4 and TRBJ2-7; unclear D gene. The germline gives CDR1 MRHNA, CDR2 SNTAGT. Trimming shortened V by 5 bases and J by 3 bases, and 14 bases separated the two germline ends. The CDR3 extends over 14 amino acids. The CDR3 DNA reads TGTGCCAGCAGTTACGGCGCGGAAATCTACGAGCAGTACTTC. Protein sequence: CASSYGAEIYEQYF.

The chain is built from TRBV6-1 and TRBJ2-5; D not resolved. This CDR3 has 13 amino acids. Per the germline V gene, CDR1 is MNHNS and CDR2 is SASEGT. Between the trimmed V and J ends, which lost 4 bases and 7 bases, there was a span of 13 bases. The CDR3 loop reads CASSAGPTGTQYF. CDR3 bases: TGTGCCAGCAGTGCCGGACCCACGGGGACCCAGTACTTC.

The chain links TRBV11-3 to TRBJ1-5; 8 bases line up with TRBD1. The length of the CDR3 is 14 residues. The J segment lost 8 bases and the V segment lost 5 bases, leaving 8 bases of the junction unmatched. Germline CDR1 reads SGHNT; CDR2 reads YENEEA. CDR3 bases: TGTGCCAGCAGCCTTGGACAGGGTGGTAAGCCCCAGCATTTT. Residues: CASSLGQGGKPQHF.

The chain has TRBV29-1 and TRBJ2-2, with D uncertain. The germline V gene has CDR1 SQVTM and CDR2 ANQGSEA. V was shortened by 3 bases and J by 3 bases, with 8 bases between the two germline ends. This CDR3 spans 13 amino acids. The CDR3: CSVDGTDTGELFF. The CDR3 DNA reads TGCAGCGTTGATGGAACAGACACCGGGGAGCTGTTTTTT.

As DNA, the CDR3 is TGTGCCAGCAGCTTAGTGGAAACCGGGGAGCTGTTTTTT. Translation gives CASSLVETGELFF. This rearrangement joins TRBV11-3 to TRBJ2-2; unclear D gene. Germline V lookup: CDR1 SGHNT, CDR2 YENEEA. Trimming took 1 base from V and 5 from J, leaving 5 bases between them. This CDR3 is 13 amino acids long.

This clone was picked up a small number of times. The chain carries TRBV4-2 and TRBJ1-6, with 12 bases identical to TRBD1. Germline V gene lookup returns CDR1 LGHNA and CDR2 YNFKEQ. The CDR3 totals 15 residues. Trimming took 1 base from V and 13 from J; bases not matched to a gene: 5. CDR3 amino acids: CASSQGGTGGAPLHF. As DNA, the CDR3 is TGTGCCAGCAGCCAAGGGGGGACAGGGGGCGCCCCCCTCCACTTT.

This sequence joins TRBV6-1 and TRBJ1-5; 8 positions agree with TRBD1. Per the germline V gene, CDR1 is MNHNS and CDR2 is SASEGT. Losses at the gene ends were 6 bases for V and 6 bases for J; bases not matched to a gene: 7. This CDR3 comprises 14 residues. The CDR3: CASSRGQGPQPQHF. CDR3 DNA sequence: TGTGCCAGCAGCCGCGGACAGGGTCCTCAGCCCCAGCATTTT.

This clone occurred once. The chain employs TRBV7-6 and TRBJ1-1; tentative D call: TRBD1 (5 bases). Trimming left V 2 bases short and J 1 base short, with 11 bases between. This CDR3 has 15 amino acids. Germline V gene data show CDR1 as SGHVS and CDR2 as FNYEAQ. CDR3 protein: CASSLSPGPNTEAFF. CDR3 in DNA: TGTGCCAGCAGCTTATCTCCGGGACCGAACACTGAAGCTTTCTTT.

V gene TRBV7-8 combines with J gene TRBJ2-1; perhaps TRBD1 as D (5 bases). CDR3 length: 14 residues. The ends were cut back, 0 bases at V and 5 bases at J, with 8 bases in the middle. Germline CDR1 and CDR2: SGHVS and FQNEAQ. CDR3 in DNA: TGTGCCAGCAGCTTAGCGGCAGGGAACAATGAGCAGTTCTTC. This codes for CASSLAAGNNEQFF. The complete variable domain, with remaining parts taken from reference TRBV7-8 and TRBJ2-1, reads GAGVSQSPRYKVAKRGQDVALRCDPISGHVSLFWYQQALGQGPEFLTYFQNEAQLDKSGLPSDRFFAERPEGSVSTLKIQRTQQEDSAVYLCASSLAAGNNEQFFGPGTRLTVL.

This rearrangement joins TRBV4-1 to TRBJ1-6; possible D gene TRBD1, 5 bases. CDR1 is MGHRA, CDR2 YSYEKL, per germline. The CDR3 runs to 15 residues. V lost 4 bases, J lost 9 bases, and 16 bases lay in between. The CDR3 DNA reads TGCGCCAGCAGCCTGGGACCCAATATAGTTTCACCCCTCCACTTT. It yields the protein CASSLGPNIVSPLHF.

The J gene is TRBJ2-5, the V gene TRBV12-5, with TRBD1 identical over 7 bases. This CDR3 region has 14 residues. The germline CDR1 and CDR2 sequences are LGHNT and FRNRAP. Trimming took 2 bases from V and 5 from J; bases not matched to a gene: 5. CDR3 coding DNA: TGTGCTAGTGGTTTGACACAGGGGCTCGAGACCCAGTACTTC. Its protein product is CASGLTQGLETQYF.

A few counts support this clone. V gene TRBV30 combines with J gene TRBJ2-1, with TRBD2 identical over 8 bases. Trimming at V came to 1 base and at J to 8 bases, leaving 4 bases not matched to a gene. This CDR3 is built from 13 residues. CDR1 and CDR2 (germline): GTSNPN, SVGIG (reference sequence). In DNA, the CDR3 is TGTGCCTGGAGTGAGGTAGCGGGGTATGAGCAGTTCTTC. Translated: CAWSEVAGYEQFF.

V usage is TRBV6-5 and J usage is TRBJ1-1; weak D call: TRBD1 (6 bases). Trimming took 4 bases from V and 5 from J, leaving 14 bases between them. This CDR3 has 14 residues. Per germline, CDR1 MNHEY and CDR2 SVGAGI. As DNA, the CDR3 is TGTGCCAGCAGTTTGGGGGCTGTGACGACTGAAGCTTTCTTT. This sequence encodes CASSLGAVTTEAFF.

CDR3 bases: TGTGCCAGTAGCAGGACTAGCGGGGGGTTAGAGACCCAGTACTTC. It encodes CASSRTSGGLETQYF. V is TRBV19 and J is TRBJ2-5; 14 positions agree with TRBD2. Germline V gene data show CDR1 as LNHDA and CDR2 as SQIVND (reference sequence). The CDR3 is made up of 15 amino acids. Germline trimming cut 6 bases from V and 4 bases from J; bases unmatched to any gene: 4.

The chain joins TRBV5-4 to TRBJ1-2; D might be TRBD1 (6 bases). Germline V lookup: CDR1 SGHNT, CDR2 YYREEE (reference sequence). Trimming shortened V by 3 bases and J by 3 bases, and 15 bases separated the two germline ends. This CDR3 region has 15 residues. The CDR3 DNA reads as TGTGCCAGCAGCTCCGTTACAGGGTCGGACTATGGCTACACCTTC. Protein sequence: CASSSVTGSDYGYTF.

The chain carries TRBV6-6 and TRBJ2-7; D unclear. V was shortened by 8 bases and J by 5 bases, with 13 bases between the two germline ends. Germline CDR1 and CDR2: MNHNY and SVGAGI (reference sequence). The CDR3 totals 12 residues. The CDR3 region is CASVGRHHEQYF. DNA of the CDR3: TGTGCCAGCGTCGGGCGGCACCACGAGCAGTACTTC.

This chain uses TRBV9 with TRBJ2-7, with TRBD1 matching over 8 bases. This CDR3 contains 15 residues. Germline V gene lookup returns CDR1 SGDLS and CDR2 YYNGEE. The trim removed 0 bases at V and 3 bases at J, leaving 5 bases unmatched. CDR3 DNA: TGTGCCAGCAGCGTAGGGGGACAGGAGGTCTACGAGCAGTACTTC. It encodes CASSVGGQEVYEQYF.